This T cell receptor beta chain is drawn from a study of cytotoxic CD8 clonotypes in ibrutinib-treated CLL. Study observations and caveats: Public clonotypes showed up rarely, and on treatment they shrank or held steady. Researchers report that baseline clonality outpaced age-matched healthy donors and tracked circulating CD8+ T-cell counts.

As for this clone: What it binds is unknown.

Depths of 1 in 200,000 to 1 in 1 million T cells were the sequencing target. Assay used: immunoSEQ multiplex PCR; TCRdb lists only in-frame clones, some missing. This sample has some 200,000 clones, with 75% to 80% found just once. This clonotype was obtained from a human donor with chronic lymphocytic leukemia. This sample comprised PBMCs, obtained after 12 months of ibrutinib treatment.

CDR3 loop: CASSRTGSKHNSPLHF. The CDR3 nucleotides read TGTGCCAGCTCGCGGACAGGGAGTAAACATAATTCACCCCTCCACTTT. The J gene is TRBJ1-6, the V gene TRBV18, with 8 bases lining up with TRBD1. Per the germline V gene, CDR1 is KGHSH and CDR2 is LQKENI. V trimming: 6 bases; J trimming: 5 bases; junction bases outside the gene matches: 9. The CDR3 runs 16 residues. Variable domain in full (rest from reference TRBV18 and TRBJ1-6): NAGVMQNPRHLVRRRGQEARLRCSPMKGHSHVYWYRQLPEEGLKFMVYLQKENIIDESGMPKERFSAEFPKEGPSILRIQQVVRGDSAAYFCASSRTGSKHNSPLHFGNGTRLTVT.